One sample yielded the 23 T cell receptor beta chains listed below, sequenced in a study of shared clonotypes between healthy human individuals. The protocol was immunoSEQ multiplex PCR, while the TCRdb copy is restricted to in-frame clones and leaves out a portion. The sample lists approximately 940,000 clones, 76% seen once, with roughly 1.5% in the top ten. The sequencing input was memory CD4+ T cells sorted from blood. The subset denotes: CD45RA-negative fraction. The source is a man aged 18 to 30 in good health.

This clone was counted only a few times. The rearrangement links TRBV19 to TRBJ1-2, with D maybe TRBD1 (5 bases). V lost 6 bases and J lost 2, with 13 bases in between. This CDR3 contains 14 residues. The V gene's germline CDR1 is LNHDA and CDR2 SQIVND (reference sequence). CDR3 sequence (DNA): TGTGCCAGTAGACCCCGGGACTTAAACTATGGCTACACCTTC. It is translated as CASRPRDLNYGYTF.

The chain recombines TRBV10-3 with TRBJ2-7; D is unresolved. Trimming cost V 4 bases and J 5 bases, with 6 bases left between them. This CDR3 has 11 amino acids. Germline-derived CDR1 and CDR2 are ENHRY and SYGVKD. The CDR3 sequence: CAISVLDEQYF. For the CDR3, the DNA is TGTGCCATCAGTGTTCTGGACGAGCAGTACTTC.

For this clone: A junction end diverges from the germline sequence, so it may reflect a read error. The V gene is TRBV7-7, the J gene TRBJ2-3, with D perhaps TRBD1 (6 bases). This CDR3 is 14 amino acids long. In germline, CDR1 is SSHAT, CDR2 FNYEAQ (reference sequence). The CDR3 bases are TGTGCTAGCAGCCCAACCTTTCTAGGGGGTACGCAGTATTTT. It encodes CASSPTFLGGTQYF.

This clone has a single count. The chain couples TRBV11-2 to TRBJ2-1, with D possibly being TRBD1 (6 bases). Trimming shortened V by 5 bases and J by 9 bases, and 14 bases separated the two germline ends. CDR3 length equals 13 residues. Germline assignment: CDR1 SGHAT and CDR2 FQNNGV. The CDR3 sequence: CASSASRGGEQFF. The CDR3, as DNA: TGTGCCAGCAGCGCCTCCAGGGGCGGTGAGCAGTTCTTC.

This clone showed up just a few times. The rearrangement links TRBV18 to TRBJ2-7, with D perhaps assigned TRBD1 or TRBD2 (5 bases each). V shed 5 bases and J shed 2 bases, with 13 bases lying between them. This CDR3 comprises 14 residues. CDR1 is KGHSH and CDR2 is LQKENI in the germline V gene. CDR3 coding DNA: TGTGCCAGCTCAGATACCGGGGACCCCTACGAGCAGTACTTC. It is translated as CASSDTGDPYEQYF.

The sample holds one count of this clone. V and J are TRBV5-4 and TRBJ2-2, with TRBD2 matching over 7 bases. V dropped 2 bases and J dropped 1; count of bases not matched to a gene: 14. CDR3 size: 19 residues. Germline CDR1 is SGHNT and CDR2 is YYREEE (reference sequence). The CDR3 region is CASSFFGGSSAGNTGELFF. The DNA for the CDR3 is TGTGCCAGCAGCTTCTTCGGGGGGAGTTCTGCAGGGAACACCGGGGAGCTGTTTTTT.

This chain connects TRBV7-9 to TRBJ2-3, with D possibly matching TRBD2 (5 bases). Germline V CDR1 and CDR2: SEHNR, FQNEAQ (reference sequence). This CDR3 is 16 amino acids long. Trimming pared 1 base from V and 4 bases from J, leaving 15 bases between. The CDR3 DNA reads TGTGCCAGCAGCTTAGGGTCGGGGTCTCTTGCAGATACGCAGTATTTT. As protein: CASSLGSGSLADTQYF.

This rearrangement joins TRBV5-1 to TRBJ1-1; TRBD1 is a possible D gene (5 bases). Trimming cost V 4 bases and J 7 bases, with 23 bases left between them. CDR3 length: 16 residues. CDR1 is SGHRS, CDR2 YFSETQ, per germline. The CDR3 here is CASSPAPGRTVFEAFF. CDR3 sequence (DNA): TGCGCCAGCAGCCCTGCCCCGGGACGCACGGTTTTTGAAGCTTTCTTT.

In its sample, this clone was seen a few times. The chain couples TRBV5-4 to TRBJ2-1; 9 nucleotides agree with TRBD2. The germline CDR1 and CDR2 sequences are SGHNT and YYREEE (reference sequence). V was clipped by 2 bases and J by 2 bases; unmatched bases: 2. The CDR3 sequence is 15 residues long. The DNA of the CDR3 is TGTGCCAGCAGCTTCCTAGCGGGGACCTACAATGAGCAGTTCTTC. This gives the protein CASSFLAGTYNEQFF. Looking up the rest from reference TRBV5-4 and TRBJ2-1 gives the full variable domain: ETGVTQSPTHLIKTRGQQVTLRCSSQSGHNTVSWYQQALGQGPQFIFQYYREEENGRGNFPPRFSGLQFPNYSSELNVNALELDDSALYLCASSFLAGTYNEQFFGPGTRLTVL.

The CDR3 loop is CAWSVGQGNRGDTQYF. Written as DNA, the CDR3 is TGTGCCTGGAGTGTTGGACAGGGAAACAGGGGAGATACGCAGTATTTT. This sequence joins TRBV30 and TRBJ2-3; TRBD1 agrees at 8 bases. V trimming: 0 bases; J trimming: 5 bases; junction bases outside the gene matches: 10. Germline loops: CDR1 GTSNPN, CDR2 SVGIG (reference sequence). The CDR3 sequence is 16 residues long.

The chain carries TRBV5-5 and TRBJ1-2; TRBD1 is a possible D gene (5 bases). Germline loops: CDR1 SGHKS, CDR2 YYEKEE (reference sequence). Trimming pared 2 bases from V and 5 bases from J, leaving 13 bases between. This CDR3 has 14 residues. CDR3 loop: CASSLDSPSYGYTF. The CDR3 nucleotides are TGTGCCAGCAGCTTAGACAGCCCCTCTTATGGCTACACCTTC.

The CDR3 DNA follows: TGTGCCAGCAGCCCACCTAGCGGTTACCAAGAGACCCAGTACTTC. Translating gives CASSPPSGYQETQYF. V usage is TRBV7-2 and J usage is TRBJ2-5; TRBD2 agrees at 7 bases. The trim removed 5 bases at V and 0 bases at J, leaving 6 bases unmatched. Per germline, CDR1 SGHTA and CDR2 FQGNSA. The CDR3 consists of 15 residues.

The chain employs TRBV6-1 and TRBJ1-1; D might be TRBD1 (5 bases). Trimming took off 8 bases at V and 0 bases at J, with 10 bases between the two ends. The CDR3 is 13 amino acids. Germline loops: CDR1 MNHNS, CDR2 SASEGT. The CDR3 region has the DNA TGTGCCAGCTGGACAACGATGAACACTGAAGCTTTCTTT. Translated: CASWTTMNTEAFF.

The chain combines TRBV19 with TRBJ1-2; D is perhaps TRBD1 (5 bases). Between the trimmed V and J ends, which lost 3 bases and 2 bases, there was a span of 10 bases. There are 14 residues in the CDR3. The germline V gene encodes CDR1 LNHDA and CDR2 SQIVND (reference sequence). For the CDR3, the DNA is TGTGCCAGTAGTATGCAGGGACGGAACTATGGCTACACCTTC. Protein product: CASSMQGRNYGYTF. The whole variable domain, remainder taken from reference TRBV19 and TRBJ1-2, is DGGITQSPKYLFRKEGQNVTLSCEQNLNHDAMYWYRQDPGQGLRLIYYSQIVNDFQKGDIAEGYSVSREKKESFPLTVTSAQKNPTAFYLCASSMQGRNYGYTFGSGTRLTVV.

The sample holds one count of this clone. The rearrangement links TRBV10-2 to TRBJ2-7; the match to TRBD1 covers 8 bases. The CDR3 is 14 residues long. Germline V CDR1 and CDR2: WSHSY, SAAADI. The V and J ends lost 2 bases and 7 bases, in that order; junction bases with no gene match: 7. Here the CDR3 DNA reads TGCGCCAGCAGTGAGGGGCAGGGGGCGGGGGAGCAGTACTTC. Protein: CASSEGQGAGEQYF.

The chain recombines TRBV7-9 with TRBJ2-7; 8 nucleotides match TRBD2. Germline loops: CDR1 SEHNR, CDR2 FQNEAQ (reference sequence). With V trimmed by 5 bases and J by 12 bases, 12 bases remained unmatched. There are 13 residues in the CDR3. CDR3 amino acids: CASSPRGGLPWYF. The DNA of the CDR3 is TGTGCCAGCAGCCCCCGGGGGGGCCTCCCGTGGTACTTC.

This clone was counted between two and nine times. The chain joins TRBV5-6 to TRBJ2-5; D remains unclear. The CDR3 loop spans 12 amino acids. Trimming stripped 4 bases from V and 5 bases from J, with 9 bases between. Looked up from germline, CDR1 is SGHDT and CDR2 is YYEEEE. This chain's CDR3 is CASSPLGETQYF. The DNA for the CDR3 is TGTGCCAGCAGCCCCTTGGGGGAGACCCAGTACTTC. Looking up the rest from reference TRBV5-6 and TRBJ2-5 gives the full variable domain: DAGVTQSPTHLIKTRGQQVTLRCSPKSGHDTVSWYQQALGQGPQFIFQYYEEEERQRGNFPDRFSGHQFPNYSSELNVNALLLGDSALYLCASSPLGETQYFGPGTRLLVL.

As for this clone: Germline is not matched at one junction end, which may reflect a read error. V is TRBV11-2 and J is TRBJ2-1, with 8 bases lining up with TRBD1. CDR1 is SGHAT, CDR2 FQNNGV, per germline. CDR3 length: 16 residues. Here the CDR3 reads CAGSFTGQGHGDEQFF. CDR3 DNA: TGTGCCGGCAGCTTTACCGGACAGGGACACGGGGATGAGCAGTTCTTC.

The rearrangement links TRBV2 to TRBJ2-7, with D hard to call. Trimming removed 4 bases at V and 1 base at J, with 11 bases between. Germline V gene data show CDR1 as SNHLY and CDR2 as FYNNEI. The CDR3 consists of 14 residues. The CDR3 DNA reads TGTGCCAGCAGTGCTTCGGCAGTTTCCTACGAGCAGTACTTC. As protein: CASSASAVSYEQYF.

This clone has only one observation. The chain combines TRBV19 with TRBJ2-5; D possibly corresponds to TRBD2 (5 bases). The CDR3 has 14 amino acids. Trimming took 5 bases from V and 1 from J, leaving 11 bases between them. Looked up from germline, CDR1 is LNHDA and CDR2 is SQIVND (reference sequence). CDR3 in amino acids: CASSARGSQETQYF. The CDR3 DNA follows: TGTGCCAGTAGTGCCCGAGGGAGCCAAGAGACCCAGTACTTC.

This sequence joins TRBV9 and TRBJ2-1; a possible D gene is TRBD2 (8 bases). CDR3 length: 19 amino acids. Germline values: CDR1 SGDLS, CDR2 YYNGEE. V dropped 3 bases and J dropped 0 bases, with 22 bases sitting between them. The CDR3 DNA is TGTGCCAGCAGCGAGGGGGCTAGCGGGCGGTTGTCCTCCTACAATGAGCAGTTCTTC. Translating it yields CASSEGASGRLSSYNEQFF.

CDR3 amino acids: CASSLEHGPRQPQHF. The CDR3 nucleotides read TGTGCCAGCAGCTTGGAGCACGGTCCCCGGCAGCCCCAGCATTTT. The chain couples TRBV5-4 to TRBJ1-5; D is unresolved. Germline V gene sequence: CDR1 SGHNT, CDR2 YYREEE (reference sequence). Trimming cost V 0 bases and J 7 bases, with 14 bases left between them. The CDR3 loop spans 15 amino acids.

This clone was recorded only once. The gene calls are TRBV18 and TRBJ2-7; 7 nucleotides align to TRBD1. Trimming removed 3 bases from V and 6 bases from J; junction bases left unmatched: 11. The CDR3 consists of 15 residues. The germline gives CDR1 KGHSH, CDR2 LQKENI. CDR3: CASSPTATGVGEQYF. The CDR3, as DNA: TGTGCCAGCTCACCTACAGCCACAGGGGTCGGCGAGCAGTACTTC.